These 8 T cell receptor beta chains were sequenced from one sample in a study of brain T cells in children with intractable seizures. Time point denoted: blood from clinic visit 5 months post-surgery; TSC patient then seizure free. Method: immunoSEQ multiplex PCR; TCRdb's copy keeps in-frame clones and lacks some. The sample holds 340,000 or so clones, nearly 95% seen once. Source: peripheral blood, taken roughly 5 months after surgery. These receptors were taken from a boy younger than two with tuberous sclerosis and intractable seizures.

The chain combines TRBV6-5 with TRBJ1-3; no firm D call. V dropped 6 bases and J dropped 0 bases, with 12 bases sitting between them. CDR1 MNHEY and CDR2 SVGAGI come from the germline V gene. CDR3 length: 15 residues. The CDR3 spells CASRRIDTSGNTIYF. In DNA form, the CDR3 reads TGTGCCAGCAGGAGGATAGACACCTCTGGAAACACCATATATTTT.

This chain joins TRBV19 and TRBJ2-7; 7 bases agree with TRBD2. This CDR3 comprises 14 residues. J lost 3 bases, V lost 10 bases, and 12 bases had no gene match. Germline V lookup: CDR1 LNHDA, CDR2 SQIVND (reference sequence). The DNA of the CDR3 is TGTGCCACCCCCGGCGGGAGTGAGTTCTACGAGCAGTACTTC. Protein: CATPGGSEFYEQYF.

This clone occurred once. The J gene is TRBJ2-7, the V gene TRBV2; D might be TRBD1 or TRBD2, each matching 5 bases. Trimming pared 1 base from V and 5 bases from J, leaving 18 bases between. Per germline, CDR1 SNHLY and CDR2 FYNNEI. The CDR3 length is 16 residues. CDR3 residues: CASSEGLGAMGDEQYF. CDR3 coding DNA: TGTGCCAGCAGTGAAGGCCTAGGGGCCATGGGAGACGAGCAGTACTTC.

V gene TRBV6-5 combines with J gene TRBJ1-5; D ambiguous. Germline V gives CDR1 MNHEY, CDR2 SVGAGI. The germline V and J ends were trimmed by 5 bases and 3 bases, with 11 bases remaining between them. The CDR3 is 14 residues long. DNA for the CDR3: TGTGCCAGCAGTCCAGGACGGCACAATCAGCCCCAGCATTTT. Translating gives CASSPGRHNQPQHF.

This clone was found once. V gene TRBV6-1 combines with J gene TRBJ1-2; a weak D match, TRBD1 (5 bases). The V gene's germline CDR1 is MNHNS and CDR2 SASEGT. This CDR3 spans 14 amino acids. V lost 3 bases, J lost 7 bases, and 15 bases lay in between. The CDR3 DNA follows: TGTGCCAGCAGTGAGGGACGGAGGAACCTTGGCTACACCTTC. Amino acid sequence: CASSEGRRNLGYTF.

This chain joins TRBV4-1 and TRBJ1-1; 9 bases are shared with TRBD1. The V segment lost 3 bases and the J segment 2 bases; nucleotides outside the gene matches: 4. The CDR3 has 15 amino acids. Germline CDR1 is MGHRA and CDR2 is YSYEKL. CDR3: CASSQGTGLNTEAFF. In nucleotides, the CDR3 is TGCGCCAGCAGCCAGGGGACAGGGTTAAACACTGAAGCTTTCTTT.

The CDR3 sequence: CASTRGVESYNEQFF. The CDR3 nucleotides read TGCGCCAGCACCCGAGGGGTGGAATCCTACAATGAGCAGTTCTTC. V usage is TRBV4-1 and J usage is TRBJ2-1; D is possibly TRBD1 or TRBD2 (5 bases each). The V and J ends lost 7 bases and 1 base respectively, with 14 bases between them. Germline V gives CDR1 MGHRA, CDR2 YSYEKL. The length of the CDR3 is 15 residues.

This chain joins TRBV7-9 and TRBJ2-1, with D maybe TRBD2 (6 bases). This CDR3 contains 19 residues. The V end was cut by 1 base, the J end by 1 base, with 20 bases between. The germline V gene encodes CDR1 SEHNR and CDR2 FQNEAQ (reference sequence). CDR3 in amino acids: CASSLVRGGLKLSYNEQFF. Here the CDR3 DNA reads TGTGCCAGCAGCTTAGTGCGGGGCGGACTTAAACTGTCCTACAATGAGCAGTTCTTC.